The sequence of this T cell receptor (beta chain) was determined in a study of shared clonotypes between healthy human individuals. General observations from the study: Non-shared clonotypes had lower generation probabilities than those shared by all four donors.

Naive CD8 populations comprised CD45RO-negative cells positively selected for CCR7, excluding terminally differentiated effector memory CD45RA+ cells. Only one count was recorded for this clone. Antigen: not known. The CDR3 loop spans 12 amino acids. Trimming took 5 bases from V and 7 from J, leaving 8 bases between them. Germline CDR1 reads MNHNS; CDR2 reads SASEGT. Using 200 ng DNA, some 30,000 T cell genomes, the sorted-subset replicate PCRs were run. Method: immunoSEQ multiplex PCR; TCRdb's copy keeps in-frame clones and lacks some. The sample contains around 600,000 clones, roughly 95% of which appear only once.

This TCR derives from a woman in her twenties or thirties in good health. The sequenced sample was naive CD8+ T cells sorted from blood. The chain carries TRBV6-1 and TRBJ2-2; D is perhaps TRBD2 (6 bases). The CDR3 DNA is TGTGCCAGCAGTCCCGGGGGCGGGGAGCTGTTTTTT. Its translation: CASSPGGGELFF.